This T cell receptor beta chain was observed in a study of cytomegalovirus exposure and HLA in healthy donors (dated by TCRdb to 2016 to 2017). Concerning the study at large: An earlier analysis of some 600 of the donors reported around 280 Gb of sequence data and around 100 million unique TCR beta sequences obtained from some 200 million T cells. In a later genetic analysis, genome-wide SNP genotypes for about 65% of the roughly 670 donors were used, and that subset was treated as a discovery cohort. Typing coverage differed by locus: A, B, C, DRB1 and DQB1 were typed in roughly 629-630 donors, DQA1 in around 500, DPA1 in 600 to 610, and DPB1 in just under 490. The aim of the study was to test whether cataloging public T cell receptors could identify signatures of past pathogen exposure. Every discovery cohort repertoire had been produced on one sequencing platform. A separate validation cohort of over a hundred different subjects was used in addition to the approximately 610-subject first cohort. Among around 400 genotyped donors of the cohort, an average of approximately 250,000 unique TCR beta nucleotide sequences were sequenced per donor, roughly 20% of them non-productive. An early release that covered 640 HLA-typed donors contained approximately 300 gigabases of sequencing data and tens of millions of unique TCR sequences. The T cell repertoires of around 670 subjects were profiled by immunosequencing and related to cytomegalovirus serostatus. Rather than drawing on any new phenotypic data, the later analysis identified candidate immune exposures from TCR beta sequences and the way those sequences occurred across donors. Donor age, sex, ethnicity and CMV serostatus were collected together with the repertoire data. To predict cytomegalovirus infection status, the study brought together high-throughput TCR immunosequencing, statistical association of individual TCRs with disease status, and machine learning. Of the 300 to 500 genotyped donors, 80% to 90% were placed in the genetic ancestry cluster associated with self-reported Caucasian donors. Roughly five DR-DQ haplotypes were treated as single units for association and clustering because of strong linkage in the cohort. To study patterns of TCR occurrence, a later analysis re-analyzed previously published TCR beta repertoires from around 660 donors and added high-resolution HLA genotyping. HLA typing covered class I and class II loci at four-digit resolution. An earlier analysis of about 600 of the donors used high-throughput TCR beta sequencing to judge whether each TCR beta V gene segment behaved as functional or pseudogenic. General study outcomes and caveats: While some public TCRs were present in many individuals, most TCR sequences turned up only very rarely across donors. In vitro tests confirmed that a few of the cytomegalovirus-associated TCR beta chains recognize cytomegalovirus antigens. A later analysis reported that several top co-occurrence clusters appeared linked to parvovirus B19, influenza, CMV and Epstein-Barr virus. Compared with equally common non-associated chains, HLA-associated TCR beta chains in a later analysis were more clonally expanded and had lower generation probabilities. About 17 rarely observed V segments, including chromosome 9 orphons, were excluded from the earlier analysis of a few hundred of the donors because counts were too low. Specific HLA alleles were associated with 18,000 or so TCR beta sequences at a false discovery rate of 0.05 in a later analysis. In a later genetic analysis, a missense DCLRE1C variant was associated with V-gene and J-gene trimming of TCR beta chains, and the association was replicated in an independent cohort. Cytomegalovirus status was reported to be diagnosed by the classifier with high specificity and sensitivity in both the original and validation cohorts. Sequencing depth was assumed to be roughly uniform across donors in the presence/absence analyses, though that assumption may not hold. Compared with the roughly 720-donor mean, donors in an Asian-associated ancestry cluster had fewer N-insertions in productive TCRs, according to a later genetic analysis. In a later analysis, most CMV-associated TCR beta chains were found to appear HLA-restricted, with HLA associations seemingly driven largely by CMV exposure. When HLA alleles, especially DR and DQ, strongly co-occurred, TCR associations were difficult to assign to individual alleles. In a later analysis, the rate of TCR association differed among HLA loci, with DRB1 alleles having the most associated TCRs and HLA-C alleles having the fewest. Because HLA typing was missing for some donors at each locus, association tests included only the typed subset. The 87-base-pair reads could not distinguish some IMGT-functional V segments, including TRBV6-2 and TRBV6-3, so those segments were excluded. A cluster of highly shared sequence variants was judged likely to be a technical artifact of the sequencing pipeline. CMV serostatus was the only immune exposure information available for the cohort. According to the authors, the approach could potentially be generalized to other disease states and immunological phenotypes. An earlier analysis of 587 of the donors showed that most TCR beta V segments appeared in productive rearrangements either about 87% or about 30% of the time, which broadly matched IMGT annotations. Linkage disequilibrium might explain the correlated functional status among segregating V segments, but an unknown experimental factor could not be ruled out. This cohort had only TCR beta chains sequenced, and the lack of alpha or paired-chain data limited which features could be detected. A further reported finding was that TCR beta sequences accurately predicted the HLA-A and HLA-B alleles for most subjects in the first cohort. A total of 150 to 200 TCR beta chains were listed by the study as associated with cytomegalovirus.

This clone was seen more than once but under ten times. What antigen it recognizes has not been identified. No per-base quality is available; no much larger clone lies one base away. Other DNA variants within this sample encode the same CDR3. Trimmed from V: 0 bases; trimmed from J: 1 base; junction bases lacking a gene match: 0. The germline V gene sets CDR1 to SGHRS and CDR2 to YFSETQ. Its CDR3 holds 15 amino acids, cysteine through phenylalanine. Only the CDR3 DNA is retained, 45 bases long and in frame from the first base. In total, roughly 670 healthy bone marrow donors made up the cohort. At the time of sampling, every cohort member was nominally healthy, though immune exposures that went unrecorded were likely present. The donor tested CMV seronegative and was one of the 352 seronegative cohort members. A peripheral blood sample was collected from each donor, and TCR beta sequencing was performed on peripheral blood mononuclear cells. Genomic DNA was extracted from the blood cell samples with the Qiagen DNeasy Blood Extraction Kit.

The protocol used for the library was the immunoSEQ multiplex PCR assay. The multiplex PCR relied on a mix of 60 forward primers for TCR Vbeta segments and 13 reverse primers for TCR Jbeta segments. A multiplex PCR assay on genomic DNA amplified the CDR3 region of rearranged TCR beta genes. The amplified TCR beta libraries were sequenced on the Illumina HiSeq System as 87-base-pair reads. The paper's processing steps were these. In a later analysis, roughly 80 million unique TCR beta chains were counted across the approximately 640 repertoires, and roughly 11 million of these chains were shared by at least two donors. A nearest-neighbor algorithm error-corrected the raw reads and collapsed the reads into unique sequences, merging closely related sequences to remove PCR and sequencing errors. CDR3 sequences were aligned to IMGT reference sequences to assign V, D and J gene segments. For a sequence to be retained, at least a six-nucleotide match to both a V gene segment and a J gene segment was required. A rearrangement counted as productive if the CDR3 had no stop codons and remained in frame with V and J, and every other rearrangement counted as non-productive. Following IMGT convention, CDR3 was defined as the stretch from the second conserved V-encoded cysteine up to the conserved J-encoded phenylalanine. Sequences without an unambiguous match to a single V gene segment were excluded from the earlier analysis of 450 to 650 of the donors. An earlier analysis of a few hundred of the donors classified V segments as functional when productive rearrangements were above 56.7% and as segregating when the standard deviation between donors was above 5%. To diagnose cytomegalovirus status from the catalog of TCR beta chain sequences, a statistical classification framework was built. In a later analysis, TCR nucleotide sequences were compared against IMGT/GENE-DB human TR gene sequences so that V and J genes could be assigned. A later analysis assigned CDR3 sequences and most-parsimonious VDJ recombination scenarios with the TCRdist pipeline. In a later analysis, each TCR beta chain was defined by its CDR3 amino acid sequence together with its V-gene family, and reads lacking a unique V-gene family were excluded. A later analysis removed 592 highly shared, low-generation-probability nucleotide sequences to deal with suspected cross-contamination and a sequencing artifact. A later analysis calculated a clonal expansion index for each public chain from normalized within-repertoire ranks of inferred template counts. In a later analysis, generation probabilities were computed using a VDJ recombination model fitted to out-of-frame rearrangements, and the results were checked against IGoR. In a later analysis, hypergeometric tests were used to score TCR-TCR, TCR-HLA and TCR-CMV co-occurrence, with a repertoire-size bias correction applied to TCR pairs. False discovery rates were estimated in a later analysis by permuting HLA or CMV assignments 20 times. A later analysis grouped co-occurring TCRs with DBSCAN, adding TCRdist sequence similarity when clustering within HLA-allele-positive subsets. Repertoires with fewer than 30,000 or more than 120,000 public chains were left out of co-occurrence clustering, as were five repertoires with anomalous nucleotide sharing. In TCRdb, the immuneACCESS table is reduced to in-frame sequences with V and J assigned. These tables do not hold every clone; where another copy was compared, an unresolved V gene accounts for under half, and the others remain unexplained. Clonal size and the V and J genes are those of that table, whereas D and trimming came from the DNA. The sample profile shows about 180,000 clones; 82% of them were found once. Roughly 1.4% of the sample belongs to the ten largest clones.

Recombination joined TRBV5-1 with TRBJ1-4, with 7 bases in between that match TRBD1. Sample: PBMCs. This clonotype originated in a man aged 40-55 years in good health and CMV-seronegative. The CDR3 is CASSLDRGTNEKLFF. The DNA sequence is given as TGCGCCAGCAGCTTGGACAGGGGAACTAATGAAAAACTGTTTTTT.